This entry concerns a single T cell receptor beta chain. One base away lies a much larger clone, so this may be a sequencing read error. CDR3 length: 13 residues. Germline V gives CDR1 LGHDT, CDR2 YNNKEL (reference sequence). The germline V and J ends were trimmed by 4 bases and 4 bases, with 10 bases remaining between them. The data were taken from a study of CD8+CD57+ T cells in acquired aplastic anemia. Profiling of TCR beta VDJ combinations and CDR3 sequences used genomic DNA as template. TCRdb called the reads again in MiXCR, with one record for every CDR3 protein. The table lists about 180,000 distinct CDR3 sequences, 45% to 55% of them singletons. All patients picked for sequencing had shown, by flow cytometry, an expansion of CD8+CD57+ cells.

Material: sorted CD4+, CD8+, or CD8+CD57+ T cells (not recorded which) from PBMCs. The sequence was obtained from a human donor with aplastic anemia. The J gene is TRBJ1-1, the V gene TRBV3-1; no definite D call. The CDR3 here is CASSPIRITEAFF. The CDR3 DNA follows: TGTGCCAGCAGCCCCATCAGGATCACTGAAGCTTTCTTT.